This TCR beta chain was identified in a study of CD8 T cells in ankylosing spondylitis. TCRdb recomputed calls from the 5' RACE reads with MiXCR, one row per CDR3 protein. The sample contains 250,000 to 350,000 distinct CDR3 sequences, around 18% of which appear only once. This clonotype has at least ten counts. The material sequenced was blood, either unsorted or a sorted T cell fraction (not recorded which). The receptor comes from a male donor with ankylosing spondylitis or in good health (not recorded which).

This chain's CDR3 is CASSSGLGEQYV. The CDR3 DNA reads as TGCGCCAGCAGCTCGGGACTAGGCGAGCAGTACGTC. The chain employs TRBV5-1 and TRBJ2-7; the match to TRBD2 covers 8 bases. The CDR3 is made up of 12 amino acids. The V gene end was trimmed by 3 bases and the J gene end by 6 bases; junction bases not matched to a gene: 2. In germline, CDR1 is SGHRS, CDR2 YFSETQ.